The 4 T cell receptor beta chains below were found in one sample sequenced in a study of CD8+ T cells in alopecia areata. Extracted RNA was reverse transcribed into cDNA, the sequencing template. The repertoire was sequenced with immunoSEQ multiplex PCR; TCRdb's copy has only in-frame clones and lacks some. The table has more than 200,000 clones, approximately 65% seen once. Treatment denoted: oral pan-JAK inhibitor, 5-10 mg twice daily. Sequenced material: CD4+ T cells sorted from blood, taken between weeks 44 and 45, from a patient treated with tofacitinib. The source is a human donor with alopecia areata.

The J gene is TRBJ2-2, the V gene TRBV7-8; 10 bases are a match to TRBD2. This CDR3 region has 18 residues. CDR1 is SGHVS and CDR2 is FQNEAQ in the germline V gene. Trimming removed 1 base from V and 1 base from J; junction bases left unmatched: 6. CDR3 residues: CASSLVGSGGMNTGELFF. CDR3 sequence (DNA): TGTGCCAGCAGCTTAGTCGGTAGCGGGGGGATGAACACCGGGGAGCTGTTTTTT.

The rearrangement uses TRBV29-1 and TRBJ1-2, with D unresolved. Looked up from germline, CDR1 is SQVTM and CDR2 is ANQGSEA. Trimming removed 5 bases at V and 8 bases at J, with 18 bases between. The CDR3 is 13 amino acids. CDR3 in DNA: TGCAGCGTTCCCGCGGAGCAGTCCTTAGGCTACACCTTC. This codes for CSVPAEQSLGYTF.

The genes are TRBV4-3 and TRBJ1-2; D not resolved. The V gene lost 0 bases and the J gene lost 1 base, with 9 bases spanning the gap. The CDR3 has 15 amino acids. Germline CDR1 and CDR2: LGHNA and YSLEER. CDR3 sequence: CASSQDWQDNYGYTF. DNA of the CDR3: TGCGCCAGCAGCCAAGATTGGCAGGATAACTATGGCTACACCTTC.

The rearrangement joins TRBV7-2 to TRBJ2-6; possibly TRBD1 or TRBD2 for D (5 bases each). Germline CDR1 SGHTA, CDR2 FQGNSA. V was trimmed by 4 bases and J by 4 bases, leaving 11 bases between them. The CDR3 runs to 15 residues. CDR3 in amino acids: CASSSRASGANVLTF. DNA for the CDR3: TGTGCCAGCAGCTCCAGGGCTAGCGGGGCCAACGTCCTGACTTTC.